The source of this T cell receptor (beta chain) is a study of cytomegalovirus exposure and HLA in healthy donors. Study conclusions and caveats: A later analysis reportedly identified an Asian-associated ancestry cluster as carrying fewer N-insertions than the approximately 730-donor mean.

Notes on this clone: Its target is unknown.

Both 60 Vbeta primers and 13 Jbeta primers went into the PCR. TCRdb keeps only in-frame clones here, not all; method: immunoSEQ multiplex PCR. The repertoire holds approximately 120,000 clones, with 72% as singletons. The sample comprised PBMCs. This TCR was sampled from a man under 40 in good health and CMV-seronegative.

The CDR3 sequence is CAWSIRTGVNSPLHF. The CDR3, as DNA: TGTGCCTGGAGTATAAGGACAGGGGTGAATTCACCCCTCCACTTT. The chain joins TRBV30 to TRBJ1-6, with 9 bases that match TRBD1. V shed 2 bases, J shed 7 bases, and the junction held 6 bases outside the gene matches. This CDR3 is built from 15 residues. CDR1 GTSNPN and CDR2 SVGIG come from the germline V gene (reference sequence).